Below are 13 T cell receptor beta chains sequenced from a single sample in a study of identical twins. MiXCR was run by TCRdb on the 5' RACE reads, yielding one entry per CDR3 protein. The repertoire holds approximately 280,000 distinct CDR3 sequences, 8% to 9% seen once, with around 2.1% in the top ten. These data were also reused for a study on yellow fever vaccine responses in identical twins.

The sample comprised memory (CD45RO+) T cells sorted from blood. The receptors here all came from a woman aged 18-35 years in good health.

J is TRBJ1-2 and V is TRBV5-8, with TRBD1 identical over 7 bases. Germline-derived CDR1 and CDR2 are SGHTS and YDEGEE. The CDR3 contains 15 residues. Trimming removed 6 bases from V and 0 bases from J; junction bases left unmatched: 8. CDR3 protein: CASKQGNSANYGYTF. CDR3 coding DNA: TGTGCCAGCAAACAGGGGAATTCGGCTAACTATGGCTACACCTTC.

The CDR3 region is CASSQEFVRGALYGYTF. DNA for the CDR3: TGTGCCAGCAGCCAAGAATTTGTGCGGGGAGCACTCTATGGCTACACCTTC. V usage is TRBV3-1 and J usage is TRBJ1-2; D is undetermined. The V and J ends lost 0 bases and 4 bases respectively, with 18 bases between them. This CDR3 has 17 amino acids. Germline V CDR1 and CDR2: LGHDT, YNNKEL (reference sequence). Filled out from reference TRBV3-1 and TRBJ1-2, the complete variable domain reads DTAVSQTPKYLVTQMGNDKSIKCEQNLGHDTMYWYKQDSKKFLKIMFSYNNKELIINETVPNRFSPKSPDKAHLNLHINSLELGDSAVYFCASSQEFVRGALYGYTFGSGTRLTVV.

This clonotype showed up many times. J is TRBJ1-2 and V is TRBV6-1, with D unclear. Trimming shortened V by 9 bases and J by 9 bases, and 14 bases separated the two germline ends. CDR1 is MNHNS and CDR2 is SASEGT in the germline V gene. This CDR3 comprises 11 residues. The CDR3 DNA follows: TGTGCCAGTTGGACGGAGAGGCGCTACACCTTC. This encodes CASWTERRYTF.

This clonotype was seen many times. The J gene is TRBJ2-2, the V gene TRBV5-5, with 8 positions matching TRBD2. CDR3 size: 15 residues. Germline CDR1 reads SGHKS; CDR2 reads YYEKEE (reference sequence). Trimming at V came to 2 bases and at J to 0 bases, leaving 0 bases not matched to a gene. DNA for the CDR3: TGTGCCAGCAGCTTTAGCGGGGCGAACACCGGGGAGCTGTTTTTT. Protein: CASSFSGANTGELFF.

There are many counts of this clonotype. This chain connects TRBV5-1 to TRBJ2-7; D gene uncertain. Germline V gene data show CDR1 as SGHRS and CDR2 as YFSETQ. This CDR3 is 13 amino acids long. Trimming pared 0 bases from V and 4 bases from J, leaving 8 bases between. The CDR3 is CASSLEDGYEQYF. DNA of the CDR3: TGCGCCAGCAGCTTGGAGGACGGATACGAGCAGTACTTC.

CDR3 loop: CASCKQGPRAQNIQYF. CDR3 nucleotides: TGTGCCAGCTGCAAGCAGGGGCCTAGGGCACAAAACATTCAGTACTTC. The chain employs TRBV3-1 and TRBJ2-4; D perhaps matches TRBD1 (6 bases). CDR1 and CDR2 from the germline V gene are LGHDT and YNNKEL (reference sequence). CDR3 length: 16 amino acids. Trimming pared 8 bases from V and 5 bases from J, leaving 22 bases between.

This chain connects TRBV4-1 to TRBJ2-2; 7 positions agree with TRBD1. The V gene end was trimmed by 5 bases and the J gene end by 6 bases; junction bases not matched to a gene: 9. Germline V gene data show CDR1 as MGHRA and CDR2 as YSYEKL. The CDR3 is made up of 15 amino acids. This CDR3 is CASSYRDSPPGELFF. Written as DNA, the CDR3 is TGCGCCAGCAGCTACCGGGACAGTCCCCCCGGGGAGCTGTTTTTT.

This clonotype was recorded at least ten times. The chain joins TRBV7-9 to TRBJ1-5; D is unclear. Germline CDR1 is SEHNR and CDR2 is FQNEAQ (reference sequence). The CDR3 has 13 residues. V dropped 7 bases and J dropped 3 bases, with 10 bases sitting between them. The CDR3 DNA reads TGTGCCAGCAAGTTGACCTTCAATCAGCCCCAGCATTTT. The encoded protein is CASKLTFNQPQHF.

V usage is TRBV5-1 and J usage is TRBJ1-1; D is perhaps TRBD1 (6 bases). Trimming stripped 2 bases from V and 5 bases from J, with 10 bases between. This CDR3 has 13 amino acids. Germline assignment: CDR1 SGHRS and CDR2 YFSETQ. This CDR3 is CASSFNRVTEAFF. The CDR3 DNA reads as TGCGCCAGCAGCTTCAACAGGGTAACTGAAGCTTTCTTT.

This clonotype was detected ten times or more. This chain uses TRBV27 with TRBJ2-2; 8 bases line up with TRBD2. Looked up from germline, CDR1 is MNHEY and CDR2 is SMNVEV (reference sequence). V dropped 5 bases and J dropped 0; count of bases not matched to a gene: 2. This CDR3 is built from 15 residues. The CDR3 sequence is CASSKAGANTGELFF. As DNA, the CDR3 is TGTGCCAGCAGTAAAGCGGGGGCGAACACCGGGGAGCTGTTTTTT.

This clonotype occurred many times. J is TRBJ2-2 and V is TRBV5-6; 9 nucleotides line up with TRBD1. The CDR3 consists of 15 residues. Trimming cost V 3 bases and J 6 bases; bases outside gene matches: 6. Germline V CDR1 and CDR2: SGHDT, YYEEEE. CDR3 residues: CASSSGTGFAGELFF. In DNA form, the CDR3 reads TGTGCCAGCAGCTCCGGGACAGGGTTCGCCGGGGAGCTGTTTTTT.

The chain couples TRBV5-6 to TRBJ2-3, with 9 bases identical to TRBD1. Germline CDR1 SGHDT, CDR2 YYEEEE. The CDR3 extends over 13 amino acids. V was clipped by 4 bases and J by 6 bases; unmatched bases: 3. In nucleotides, the CDR3 is TGTGCCAGCAGCCCCGGACAGGGGGATACGCAGTATTTT. As protein: CASSPGQGDTQYF.

This clonotype was observed many times. The rearrangement links TRBV20-1 to TRBJ2-1; D is possibly TRBD1 (6 bases). From germline, CDR1 is DFQATT and CDR2 SNEGSKA (reference sequence). This CDR3 has 17 amino acids. V lost 6 bases and J 5 bases, leaving 26 bases between the germline ends. CDR3 DNA sequence: TGCAGTGCACTAAGCGGATGGGGGCTCGCCTGGAACAATGAGCAGTTCTTC. Amino acid sequence: CSALSGWGLAWNNEQFF.